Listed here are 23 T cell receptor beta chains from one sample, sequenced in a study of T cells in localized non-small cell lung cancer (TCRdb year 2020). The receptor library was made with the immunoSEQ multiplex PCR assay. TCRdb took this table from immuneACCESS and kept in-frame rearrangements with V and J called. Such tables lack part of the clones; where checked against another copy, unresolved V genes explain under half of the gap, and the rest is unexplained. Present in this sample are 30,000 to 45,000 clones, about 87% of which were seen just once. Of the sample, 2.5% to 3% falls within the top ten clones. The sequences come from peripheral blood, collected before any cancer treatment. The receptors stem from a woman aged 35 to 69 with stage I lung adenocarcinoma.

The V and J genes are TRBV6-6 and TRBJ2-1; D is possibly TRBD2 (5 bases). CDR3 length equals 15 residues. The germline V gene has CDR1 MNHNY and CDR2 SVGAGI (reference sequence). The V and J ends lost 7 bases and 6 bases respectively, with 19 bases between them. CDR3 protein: CASTPAGLSANEQFF. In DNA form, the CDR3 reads TGTGCCAGCACCCCTGCGGGTTTGAGCGCCAATGAGCAGTTCTTC.

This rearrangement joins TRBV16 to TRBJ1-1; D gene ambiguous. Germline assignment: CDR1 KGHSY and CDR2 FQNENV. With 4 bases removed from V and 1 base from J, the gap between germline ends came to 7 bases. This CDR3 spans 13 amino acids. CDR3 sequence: CASSLSENTEAFF. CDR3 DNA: TGTGCCAGCAGCCTTAGCGAGAACACTGAAGCTTTCTTT.

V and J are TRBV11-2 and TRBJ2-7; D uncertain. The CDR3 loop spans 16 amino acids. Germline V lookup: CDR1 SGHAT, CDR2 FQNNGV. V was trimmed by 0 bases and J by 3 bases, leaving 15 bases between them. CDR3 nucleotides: TGTGCCAGCAGCTTAGATGCCCCGGGTCCGAGCTACGAGCAGTACTTC. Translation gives CASSLDAPGPSYEQYF.

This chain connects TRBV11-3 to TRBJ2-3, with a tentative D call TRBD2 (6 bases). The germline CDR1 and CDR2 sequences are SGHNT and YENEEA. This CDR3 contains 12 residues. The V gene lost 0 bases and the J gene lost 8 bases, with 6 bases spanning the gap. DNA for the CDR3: TGTGCCAGCAGCTTAGAGGAGGGTACGCAGTATTTT. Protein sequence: CASSLEEGTQYF.

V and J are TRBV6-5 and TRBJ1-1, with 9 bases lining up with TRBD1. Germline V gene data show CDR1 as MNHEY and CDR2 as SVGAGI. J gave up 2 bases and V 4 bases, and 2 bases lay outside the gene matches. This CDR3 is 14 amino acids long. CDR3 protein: CASSSTGGNTEAFF. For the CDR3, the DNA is TGTGCCAGCAGTTCGACAGGGGGTAACACTGAAGCTTTCTTT.

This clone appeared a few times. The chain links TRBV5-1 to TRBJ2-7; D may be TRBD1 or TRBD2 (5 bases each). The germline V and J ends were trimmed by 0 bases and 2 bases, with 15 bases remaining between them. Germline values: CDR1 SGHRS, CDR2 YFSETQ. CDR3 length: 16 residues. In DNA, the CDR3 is TGCGCCAGCAGCTTGGGGGGGACGGACGGGACCTACGAGCAGTACTTC. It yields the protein CASSLGGTDGTYEQYF.

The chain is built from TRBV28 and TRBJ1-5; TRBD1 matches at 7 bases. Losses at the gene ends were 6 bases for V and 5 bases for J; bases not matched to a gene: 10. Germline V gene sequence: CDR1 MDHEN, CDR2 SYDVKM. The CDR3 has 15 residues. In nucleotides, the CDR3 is TGTGCCAGCAGGTGGGACAGAGCAAACCATCAGCCCCAGCATTTT. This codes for CASRWDRANHQPQHF.

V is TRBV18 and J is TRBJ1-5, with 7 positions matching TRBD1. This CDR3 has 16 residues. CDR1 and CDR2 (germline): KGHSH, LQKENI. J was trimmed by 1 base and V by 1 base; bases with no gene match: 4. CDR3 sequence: CASSPLGGSSNQPQHF. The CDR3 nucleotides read TGTGCCAGCTCACCACTAGGGGGCTCGAGCAATCAGCCCCAGCATTTT.

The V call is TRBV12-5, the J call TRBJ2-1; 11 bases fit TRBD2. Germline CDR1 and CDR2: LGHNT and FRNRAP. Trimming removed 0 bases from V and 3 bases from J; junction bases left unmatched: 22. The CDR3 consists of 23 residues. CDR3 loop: CASGLVTSTGTSGPSFIYNEQFF. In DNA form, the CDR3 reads TGTGCTAGTGGTTTGGTAACCTCAACAGGGACTAGCGGACCCAGCTTCATCTACAATGAGCAGTTCTTC.

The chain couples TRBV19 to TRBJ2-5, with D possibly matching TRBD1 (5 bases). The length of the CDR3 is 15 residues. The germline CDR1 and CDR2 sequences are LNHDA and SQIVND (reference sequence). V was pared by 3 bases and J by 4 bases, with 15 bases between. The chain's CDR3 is CASSMDITRGETQYF. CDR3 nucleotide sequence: TGTGCCAGTAGTATGGACATAACCCGCGGAGAGACCCAGTACTTC.

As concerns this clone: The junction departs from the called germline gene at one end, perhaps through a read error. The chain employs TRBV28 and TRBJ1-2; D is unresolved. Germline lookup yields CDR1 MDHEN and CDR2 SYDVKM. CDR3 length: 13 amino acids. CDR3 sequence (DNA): TGTGCCAGCAGTCTCGAAGGAGCATGGGCAGCTTTCTTC. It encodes CASSLEGAWAAFF.

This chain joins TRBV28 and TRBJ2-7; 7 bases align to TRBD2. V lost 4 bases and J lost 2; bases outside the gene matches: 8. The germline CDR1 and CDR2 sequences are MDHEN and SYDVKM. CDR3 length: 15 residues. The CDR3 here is CASSWGGTRAYEQYF. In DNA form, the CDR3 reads TGTGCCAGCAGTTGGGGGGGGACTCGAGCCTACGAGCAGTACTTC.

The CDR3 loop is CSVVPRRFTYEQYF. The CDR3 DNA reads as TGCAGCGTTGTTCCTCGGCGATTCACCTACGAGCAGTACTTC. J is TRBJ2-7 and V is TRBV29-1; D gene ambiguous. The CDR3 has 14 amino acids. CDR1 and CDR2 from the germline V gene are SQVTM and ANQGSEA. The V gene lost 4 bases and the J gene lost 2 bases, with 15 bases spanning the gap.

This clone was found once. The CDR3 DNA sequence: TGTGCCAGCAGCTTAGTGGGGGCTCGAGATACGCAGTATTTT. This sequence encodes CASSLVGARDTQYF. V and J are TRBV11-2 and TRBJ2-3, with D perhaps matching TRBD1 (6 bases). The CDR3 totals 14 residues. Germline lookup yields CDR1 SGHAT and CDR2 FQNNGV. V lost 1 base and J 5 bases, leaving 10 bases between the germline ends.

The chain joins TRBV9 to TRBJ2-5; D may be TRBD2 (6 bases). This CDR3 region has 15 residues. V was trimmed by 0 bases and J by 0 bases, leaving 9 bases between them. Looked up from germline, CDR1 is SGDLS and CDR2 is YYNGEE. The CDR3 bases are TGTGCCAGCAGCGTAGCCGGCGGGGACCAAGAGACCCAGTACTTC. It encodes CASSVAGGDQETQYF.

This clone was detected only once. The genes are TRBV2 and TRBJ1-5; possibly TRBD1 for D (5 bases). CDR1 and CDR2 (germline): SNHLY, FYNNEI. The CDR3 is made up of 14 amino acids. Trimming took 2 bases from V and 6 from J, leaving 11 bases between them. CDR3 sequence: CASSENQGSQPQHF. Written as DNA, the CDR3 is TGTGCCAGCAGTGAAAACCAGGGTAGTCAGCCCCAGCATTTT.

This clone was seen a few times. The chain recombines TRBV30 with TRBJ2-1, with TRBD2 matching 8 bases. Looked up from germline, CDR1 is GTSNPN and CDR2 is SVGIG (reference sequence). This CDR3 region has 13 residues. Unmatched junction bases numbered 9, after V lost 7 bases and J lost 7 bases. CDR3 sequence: CASRAGVGNEQFF. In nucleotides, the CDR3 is TGTGCCTCCCGAGCGGGAGTTGGTAATGAGCAGTTCTTC.

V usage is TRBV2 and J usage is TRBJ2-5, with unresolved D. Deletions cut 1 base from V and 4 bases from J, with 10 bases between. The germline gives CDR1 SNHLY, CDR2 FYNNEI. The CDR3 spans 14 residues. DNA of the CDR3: TGTGCCAGCAGTGAAGGTGCGGCAGGAGAGACCCAGTACTTC. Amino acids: CASSEGAAGETQYF.

Here the CDR3 reads CASSQLAGVVETQYF. CDR3 nucleotide sequence: TGTGCCAGCAGTCAGCTAGCGGGAGTCGTAGAGACCCAGTACTTC. The chain links TRBV6-5 to TRBJ2-5; the match to TRBD2 covers 10 bases. The CDR3 length is 15 residues. CDR1 is MNHEY, CDR2 SVGAGI, per germline. The trim removed 5 bases at V and 4 bases at J, leaving 7 bases unmatched.

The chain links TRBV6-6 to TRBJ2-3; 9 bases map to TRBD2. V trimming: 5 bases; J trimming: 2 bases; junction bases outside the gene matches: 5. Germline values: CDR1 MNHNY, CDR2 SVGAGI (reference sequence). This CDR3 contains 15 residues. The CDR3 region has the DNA TGTGCCAGCAGTCGTAGCGGGAGATTCACAGATACGCAGTATTTT. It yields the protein CASSRSGRFTDTQYF.

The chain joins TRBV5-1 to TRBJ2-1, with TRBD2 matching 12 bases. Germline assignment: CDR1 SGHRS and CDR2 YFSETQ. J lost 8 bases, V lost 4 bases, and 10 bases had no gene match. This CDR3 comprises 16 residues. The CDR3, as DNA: TGCGCCAGCAGCCCCCGGACTAGCGGGATTTTCGATGAGCAGTTCTTC. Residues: CASSPRTSGIFDEQFF.

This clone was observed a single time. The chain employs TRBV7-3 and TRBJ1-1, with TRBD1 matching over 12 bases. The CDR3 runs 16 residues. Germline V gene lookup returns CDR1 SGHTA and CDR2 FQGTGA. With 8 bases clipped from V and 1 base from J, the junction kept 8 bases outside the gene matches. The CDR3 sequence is CASSGTGGAGNTEAFF. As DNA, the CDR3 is TGTGCCAGCTCCGGGACAGGGGGCGCCGGGAACACTGAAGCTTTCTTT.

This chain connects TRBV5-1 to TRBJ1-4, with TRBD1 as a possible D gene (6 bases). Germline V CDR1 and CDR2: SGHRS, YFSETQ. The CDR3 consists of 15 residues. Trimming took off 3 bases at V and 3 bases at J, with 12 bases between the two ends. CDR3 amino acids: CASSSTGHPNEKLFF. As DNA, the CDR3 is TGCGCCAGCAGCTCTACGGGACACCCTAATGAAAAACTGTTTTTT.